One sample yielded the 19 T cell receptor beta chains listed below, sequenced in a study of molecular identifiers for immune sequencing clone quantification. From the PCR reads, TCRdb called clonotypes with MiXCR, one entry per CDR3 protein. The sample contains around 89,000 distinct CDR3 sequences, 15% to 20% of which appear only once. The sample was naive CD8+ T cells from blood, with Jurkat cell RNA spiked in. Subset meaning: FACS-sorted CD8+CD4-CCR7+CD45RA+ naive T cells. These receptors all come from a human donor in good health. Some libraries in this study had Jurkat cell RNA spiked in.

The chain has TRBV15 and TRBJ2-7; D may be TRBD1 (6 bases). The J call is uncertain, as TRBJ2-5 better fits the DNA end. The CDR3 totals 17 residues. Germline assignment: CDR1 LNHNV and CDR2 YYDKDF (reference sequence). CDR3 residues: CATSREYWTENQETQYF. In nucleotides, the CDR3 is TGTGCCACCAGCAGAGAATATTGGACAGAGAACCAAGAGACCCAGTACTTC.

This clonotype was seen more than once but under ten times. The chain is built from TRBV11-2 and TRBJ2-1, with 7 bases fitting TRBD2. Germline lookup yields CDR1 SGHAT and CDR2 FQNNGV. Trimming cost V 1 base and J 5 bases; bases outside gene matches: 2. This CDR3 comprises 14 residues. The CDR3 region is CASSLVGGDNEQFF. Here the CDR3 DNA reads TGTGCCAGCAGCTTAGTTGGGGGGGACAATGAGCAGTTCTTC.

This clonotype was picked up many times. The chain employs TRBV18 and TRBJ2-7; 7 bases fit TRBD1. V gave up 6 bases and J gave up 0 bases; unmatched junction bases: 8. CDR1 KGHSH and CDR2 LQKENI come from the germline V gene. The CDR3 covers 15 residues. Written as DNA, the CDR3 is TGTGCCAGCTCGCCCACAGGGGATCCCTCCTACGAGCAGTACTTC. Translation: CASSPTGDPSYEQYF. Full variable domain (remainder filled in from reference TRBV18 and TRBJ2-7): NAGVMQNPRHLVRRRGQEARLRCSPMKGHSHVYWYRQLPEEGLKFMVYLQKENIIDESGMPKERFSAEFPKEGPSILRIQQVVRGDSAAYFCASSPTGDPSYEQYFGPGTRLTVT.

This clonotype was detected ten times or more. The chain is built from TRBV20-1 and TRBJ2-7, with 12 bases that match TRBD2. V was pared by 6 bases and J by 6 bases, with 12 bases of the junction left unmatched. In germline, CDR1 is DFQATT, CDR2 SNEGSKA (reference sequence). CDR3 size: 15 residues. CDR3: CSAELAGGSGPEQYF. DNA for the CDR3: TGCAGTGCCGAGCTAGCGGGAGGGTCCGGGCCCGAGCAGTACTTC.

This clonotype came up many times. The chain links TRBV5-6 to TRBJ2-3; 7 nucleotides agree with TRBD2. This CDR3 has 14 residues. Germline assignment: CDR1 SGHDT and CDR2 YYEEEE. V was clipped by 7 bases and J by 1 base; unmatched bases: 6. The CDR3 here is CASGLGRGTDTQYF. In DNA form, the CDR3 reads TGTGCCAGCGGACTAGGACGTGGCACAGATACGCAGTATTTT.

This clonotype was picked up many times. This rearrangement joins TRBV7-2 to TRBJ2-5, with 9 bases aligning to TRBD2. Unmatched junction bases numbered 8, after V lost 5 bases and J lost 4 bases. The CDR3 is 15 amino acids. Germline CDR1 is SGHTA and CDR2 is FQGNSA. CDR3 sequence: CASSVSGGGGETQYF. The CDR3 bases are TGTGCCAGCAGCGTTAGCGGGGGAGGAGGAGAGACCCAGTACTTC.

The table lists this clonotype with many counts. V is TRBV7-9 and J is TRBJ1-1; 8 positions match TRBD1. The V segment lost 5 bases and the J segment 5 bases; nucleotides outside the gene matches: 4. This CDR3 region has 13 residues. The germline gives CDR1 SEHNR, CDR2 FQNEAQ (reference sequence). The CDR3 is CASSPDRDTEAFF. CDR3 nucleotide sequence: TGTGCCAGCAGCCCGGACAGGGATACTGAAGCTTTCTTT.

At least ten counts were recorded for this clonotype. This sequence joins TRBV3-1 and TRBJ2-2; D ambiguous. V lost 2 bases and J 7 bases, leaving 20 bases between the germline ends. Looked up from germline, CDR1 is LGHDT and CDR2 is YNNKEL (reference sequence). This CDR3 is built from 17 residues. The CDR3 nucleotides are TGTGCCAGCAGCCAAACCGTCGTAGCCGGAATAGGCGGGGAGCTGTTTTTT. Encoded protein: CASSQTVVAGIGGELFF.

This clonotype was seen repeatedly, ten times or more. The chain joins TRBV28 to TRBJ2-1; perhaps TRBD1 as D (5 bases). There are 15 residues in the CDR3. Between the trimmed V and J ends, which lost 6 bases and 0 bases, there was a span of 12 bases. CDR1 is MDHEN, CDR2 SYDVKM, per germline. The CDR3 DNA is TGTGCCAGCAGGGCCGACAGTAGCTCCTACAATGAGCAGTTCTTC. Residues: CASRADSSSYNEQFF.

A word on this clonotype: The junction differs from germline at one of its ends, possibly a read error. The gene calls are TRBV11-2 and TRBJ2-5; D remains ambiguous. The CDR3 is 12 residues long. Germline V gives CDR1 SGHAT, CDR2 FQNNGV. The CDR3 reads CASILLSETQYF. CDR3 bases: TGTGCCAGCATCTTACTGAGCGAGACCCAGTACTTC. Combining the CDR3 with reference TRBV11-2 and TRBJ2-5 gives the whole variable domain EAGVAQSPRYKIIEKRQSVAFWCNPISGHATLYWYQQILGQGPKLLIQFQNNGVVDDSQLPKDRFSAERLKGVDSTLKIQPAKLEDSAVYLCASILLSETQYFGPGTRLLVL.

Ten or more counts support this clonotype. This chain joins TRBV10-3 and TRBJ2-7, with D maybe TRBD1 (6 bases). The V and J ends lost 6 bases and 3 bases respectively, with 9 bases between them. In germline, CDR1 is ENHRY, CDR2 SYGVKD. The CDR3 is 12 residues long. The CDR3 bases are TGTGCCATCAGGGCGGACAGCTACGAGCAGTACTTC. It translates to CAIRADSYEQYF.

This clonotype was counted many times. The chain has TRBV25-1 and TRBJ2-7; D gene ambiguous. The CDR3 sequence is 11 residues long. The ends were cut back, 0 bases at V and 6 bases at J, with 3 bases in the middle. The germline V gene encodes CDR1 MGHDK and CDR2 SYGVNS. This CDR3 reads CASSEYGEQYF. The CDR3 coding sequence is TGTGCCAGCAGTGAATATGGCGAGCAGTACTTC.

This clonotype was picked up many times. J is TRBJ2-7 and V is TRBV7-9, with 10 bases lining up with TRBD1. This CDR3 spans 14 amino acids. The junction had 3 bases not matched to a gene; V was cut back by 3 bases and J by 4 bases. The germline V gene encodes CDR1 SEHNR and CDR2 FQNEAQ (reference sequence). CDR3 coding DNA: TGTGCCAGCAGCTTCTGGGACAGGGGTTACGAGCAGTACTTC. Its protein is CASSFWDRGYEQYF.

This clonotype was seen at least ten times. V gene TRBV3-1 combines with J gene TRBJ2-1; tentative D call: TRBD2 (6 bases). From germline, CDR1 is LGHDT and CDR2 YNNKEL (reference sequence). Trimming took off 11 bases at V and 8 bases at J, with 19 bases between the two ends. This CDR3 is built from 13 residues. This chain's CDR3 is CASEPGSADEQFF. The CDR3, as DNA: TGTGCCTCCGAACCCGGGAGCGCCGATGAGCAGTTCTTC.

Ten or more counts support this clonotype. The CDR3 loop is CASSIETGGYNEQFF. As DNA, the CDR3 is TGTGCCAGTAGTATTGAGACAGGCGGGTACAATGAGCAGTTCTTC. The chain joins TRBV19 to TRBJ2-1, with D possibly matching TRBD1 (6 bases). CDR3 size: 15 residues. Germline V CDR1 and CDR2: LNHDA, SQIVND (reference sequence). Trimming removed 3 bases from V and 4 bases from J, with 13 bases in between.

A note on this clonotype: This may stem from a read error, because a much larger clone lies one nucleotide away. The chain employs TRBV7-9 and TRBJ1-1; D remains unclear. Germline CDR1 reads SEHNR; CDR2 reads FQNEAQ (reference sequence). The CDR3 is 15 amino acids. Trimming left V 5 bases short and J 3 bases short, with 16 bases between. The CDR3 DNA sequence: TGTGCCAGCAGCCTCGTTTCGGGCCGGGACACTGAAGCTTTCTTT. This codes for CASSLVSGRDTEAFF. The full variable domain, with the rest looked up from reference TRBV7-9 and TRBJ1-1, is DTGVSQNPRHKITKRGQNVTFRCDPISEHNRLYWYRQTLGQGPEFLTYFQNEAQLEKSRLLSDRFSAERPKGSFSTLEIQRTEQGDSAMYLCASSLVSGRDTEAFFGQGTRLTVV.

This clonotype occurred a few times. The V call is TRBV24-1, the J call TRBJ2-1; maybe TRBD1 (6 bases). V was pared by 0 bases and J by 8 bases, with 7 bases between. This CDR3 region has 13 residues. Germline CDR1 is KGHDR and CDR2 is SFDVKD. CDR3 in DNA: TGTGCCACCAGTGATTTGGCAGGGGATGAGCAGTTCTTC. Translating it yields CATSDLAGDEQFF.

This clonotype was picked up many times. The chain employs TRBV5-1 and TRBJ1-1, with 10 bases matching TRBD1. Germline assignment: CDR1 SGHRS and CDR2 YFSETQ. V shed 4 bases and J 3 bases; nucleotides not matched to a gene: 6. This CDR3 has 15 amino acids. CDR3 bases: TGCGCCAGCAGCACTGGGACAGGGGAGGACACTGAAGCTTTCTTT. It codes for CASSTGTGEDTEAFF.

This clonotype was counted many times. This chain links TRBV18 with TRBJ2-7; D is possibly TRBD1 (6 bases). Deletions cut 6 bases from V and 5 bases from J, with 11 bases between. The CDR3 extends over 12 amino acids. Germline V gene data show CDR1 as KGHSH and CDR2 as LQKENI. The chain's CDR3 is CASSPGDDEQYF. The CDR3 DNA is TGTGCCAGCTCCCCAGGGGACGACGAGCAGTACTTC.